The 20 T cell receptor beta chains presented below share a single source sample, sequenced in a study of beta chain features in type 1 diabetes. Expressed TCRB transcripts were sequenced, since all the RNA that had been isolated was reverse transcribed. Repertoires were generated with immunoSEQ multiplex PCR, while TCRdb's copy carries only in-frame clones and drops some. The data hold some 150,000 clones, with over 9.5% observed a single time. The specimen was naive CD4+ T cells from blood. These receptors all come from a man between 18 and 35 years old in good health.

Note on this clone: A junction end diverges from the germline sequence, so it may reflect a read error. The chain combines TRBV18 with TRBJ1-4, with a tentative D call TRBD1 (6 bases). Germline CDR1 reads KGHSH; CDR2 reads LQKENI. This CDR3 is 14 amino acids long. In DNA form, the CDR3 reads TGTGCCAGCTCACAGCAGGGGCGGCTTGAAATACTGTTTTTT. Amino acids: CASSQQGRLEILFF.

With respect to this clone: Mismatch with germline at one junction end may stem from a read error. The V and J genes are TRBV5-4 and TRBJ2-7; maybe TRBD1 (5 bases). Germline CDR1 reads SGHNT; CDR2 reads YYREEE (reference sequence). The CDR3 is made up of 14 amino acids. CDR3 nucleotides: TGCGCCAGCAGCCAAGAGCCCAGGGCCAACGAGCAGTACTTC. It codes for CASSQEPRANEQYF.

This clone was counted between two and nine times. The rearrangement joins TRBV18 to TRBJ1-5; tentative D call: TRBD1 (5 bases). Trimming removed 2 bases from V and 4 bases from J, with 9 bases in between. Germline values: CDR1 KGHSH, CDR2 LQKENI. This CDR3 comprises 14 residues. CDR3 amino acids: CASSPTDRNQPQHF. The CDR3 coding sequence is TGTGCCAGCTCACCAACCGACAGAAATCAGCCCCAGCATTTT. The full variable domain, in which reference TRBV18 and TRBJ1-5 provide the parts outside the CDR3, is NAGVMQNPRHLVRRRGQEARLRCSPMKGHSHVYWYRQLPEEGLKFMVYLQKENIIDESGMPKERFSAEFPKEGPSILRIQQVVRGDSAAYFCASSPTDRNQPQHFGDGTRLSIL.

The chain has TRBV5-4 and TRBJ2-3, with D tentatively TRBD2 (5 bases). CDR3 length: 15 residues. V was cut by 4 bases and J by 4 bases, with 16 bases left in between. The germline CDR1 and CDR2 sequences are SGHNT and YYREEE (reference sequence). CDR3 sequence: CASSLTTSSPDTQYF. The CDR3 DNA reads TGTGCCAGCAGCCTAACTACTAGTAGTCCAGATACGCAGTATTTT.

J is TRBJ2-7 and V is TRBV7-2; the match to TRBD2 covers 11 bases. CDR3 length equals 14 residues. V trimming: 3 bases; J trimming: 7 bases; junction bases outside the gene matches: 5. The germline V gene encodes CDR1 SGHTA and CDR2 FQGNSA. The chain's CDR3 is CASSFSGGASEQYF. The CDR3 nucleotides read TGTGCCAGCAGCTTTAGCGGGGGGGCGAGTGAGCAGTACTTC.

The chain employs TRBV6-6 and TRBJ1-4; D unresolved. The V gene lost 6 bases and the J gene lost 7 bases, with 15 bases spanning the gap. Germline CDR1 is MNHNY and CDR2 is SVGAGI (reference sequence). CDR3 length equals 14 residues. The CDR3: CASRAVDSGEKLFF. As DNA, the CDR3 is TGTGCCAGCAGGGCGGTAGACTCGGGTGAAAAACTGTTTTTT.

The chain has TRBV5-1 and TRBJ2-3; 7 bases map to TRBD2. CDR3 length: 16 residues. V lost 0 bases, J lost 0 bases, and 4 bases stayed unmatched. Germline values: CDR1 SGHRS, CDR2 YFSETQ. The CDR3 sequence: CASSLDGRGSTDTQYF. CDR3 sequence (DNA): TGCGCCAGCAGCTTGGACGGGCGGGGGAGCACAGATACGCAGTATTTT.

The chain uses TRBV30 and TRBJ1-3; D call uncertain. Trimming pared 2 bases from V and 9 bases from J, leaving 11 bases between. CDR1 GTSNPN and CDR2 SVGIG come from the germline V gene (reference sequence). This CDR3 is built from 12 residues. CDR3 sequence (DNA): TGTGCCTGGAGTTTAATACGAGGCACCATATATTTT. Protein: CAWSLIRGTIYF.

This chain connects TRBV28 to TRBJ2-1, with unresolved D. Per germline, CDR1 MDHEN and CDR2 SYDVKM. The CDR3 loop spans 11 amino acids. V was pared by 3 bases and J by 8 bases, with 5 bases between. This chain's CDR3 is CASSFEDEQFF. For the CDR3, the DNA is TGTGCCAGCAGTTTTGAGGATGAGCAGTTCTTC.

The chain combines TRBV6-5 with TRBJ2-3; 7 bases fit TRBD1. V was pared by 5 bases and J by 3 bases, with 8 bases of the junction left unmatched. Germline CDR1 and CDR2: MNHEY and SVGAGI. CDR3 length: 15 amino acids. The CDR3 nucleotides read TGTGCCAGCAGTCAGGTCGGGACAGAAACAGATACGCAGTATTTT. Residues: CASSQVGTETDTQYF.

A few counts support this clone. The genes are TRBV6-5 and TRBJ2-1; 8 nucleotides align to TRBD1. V lost 0 bases to trimming and J lost 8 bases; unmatched junction nucleotides: 6. CDR1 and CDR2 from the germline V gene are MNHEY and SVGAGI. This CDR3 has 15 residues. CDR3 nucleotide sequence: TGTGCCAGCAGTTACTCCGGGACAGGAATCGATGAGCAGTTCTTC. As protein: CASSYSGTGIDEQFF.

This clone was counted a few times. The CDR3 protein is CASSFVIGRDSPLHF. The CDR3 nucleotides read TGTGCCAGCAGCTTTGTTATAGGCAGGGATTCACCCCTCCACTTT. This rearrangement joins TRBV11-2 to TRBJ1-6, with D possibly matching TRBD1 (5 bases). Trimming removed 3 bases from V and 8 bases from J, with 14 bases in between. The CDR3 is 15 residues long. Germline V gives CDR1 SGHAT, CDR2 FQNNGV.

The chain is built from TRBV7-9 and TRBJ1-1; D perhaps matches TRBD1 (5 bases). This CDR3 has 13 residues. V was shortened by 5 bases and J by 1 base, with 8 bases between the two germline ends. Germline loops: CDR1 SEHNR, CDR2 FQNEAQ (reference sequence). CDR3 sequence: CASSLGQNTEAFF. The CDR3 bases are TGTGCCAGCAGCCTCGGACAGAACACTGAAGCTTTCTTT. The entire variable domain, with the rest obtained from reference TRBV7-9 and TRBJ1-1, is as follows: DTGVSQNPRHKITKRGQNVTFRCDPISEHNRLYWYRQTLGQGPEFLTYFQNEAQLEKSRLLSDRFSAERPKGSFSTLEIQRTEQGDSAMYLCASSLGQNTEAFFGQGTRLTVV.

This clone was observed a few times. The V and J genes are TRBV5-1 and TRBJ1-2; D is unresolved. Germline CDR1 is SGHRS and CDR2 is YFSETQ. The CDR3 runs 15 residues. V lost 0 bases and J lost 3, with 12 bases in between. Here the CDR3 reads CASSLVGNSDYGYTF. CDR3 bases: TGCGCCAGCAGCTTGGTCGGGAATTCAGACTATGGCTACACCTTC.

This clone has just a few counts. The V gene is TRBV19, the J gene TRBJ2-1, with TRBD1 matching 7 bases. The CDR3 loop spans 15 amino acids. The junction had 10 bases not matched to a gene; V was cut back by 5 bases and J by 6 bases. The V gene's germline CDR1 is LNHDA and CDR2 SQIVND (reference sequence). The CDR3: CASSLHHTGVNEQFF. The CDR3 DNA reads TGTGCCAGTAGTTTGCACCACACAGGGGTCAATGAGCAGTTCTTC.

The rearrangement links TRBV29-1 to TRBJ2-7; 11 nucleotides agree with TRBD2. The CDR3 is 14 residues long. The germline V gene has CDR1 SQVTM and CDR2 ANQGSEA. The trim removed 6 bases at V and 5 bases at J, leaving 9 bases unmatched. The CDR3 sequence: CSVTPSGGRNEQYF. The CDR3, as DNA: TGCAGCGTGACCCCTAGCGGGGGGAGGAACGAGCAGTACTTC.

The chain couples TRBV7-3 to TRBJ1-2; tentative D call: TRBD1 (6 bases). V was shortened by 5 bases and J by 8 bases, with 15 bases between the two germline ends. This CDR3 comprises 13 residues. Germline loops: CDR1 SGHTA, CDR2 FQGTGA. The CDR3 DNA follows: TGTGCCAGCAGCCGCACAGGGTTAGGGGGCTACACCTTC. Translating it yields CASSRTGLGGYTF.

About this clone: This specimen includes other DNA sequences encoding the same CDR3. The chain couples TRBV7-2 to TRBJ2-5; 9 bases fit TRBD2. V shed 2 bases, J shed 5 bases, and the junction held 12 bases outside the gene matches. This CDR3 region has 17 residues. Looked up from germline, CDR1 is SGHTA and CDR2 is FQGNSA. CDR3 in DNA: TGTGCCAGCAGCTTAACACTAGCGGGCCCACCCCAGGAGACCCAGTACTTC. Translated, it gives CASSLTLAGPPQETQYF.

V and J are TRBV7-3 and TRBJ2-3, with 16 positions matching TRBD2. V was clipped by 1 base and J by 7 bases; unmatched bases: 5. The CDR3 extends over 17 amino acids. Germline CDR1 SGHTA, CDR2 FQGTGA. CDR3 nucleotide sequence: TGTGCCAGCAGCTTAATGGGGACTAGCGGGGGGGCGAATACGCAGTATTTT. Its translation is CASSLMGTSGGANTQYF.

This clone was detected a few times. The chain is built from TRBV7-6 and TRBJ1-4; D is unclear. From germline, CDR1 is SGHVS and CDR2 FNYEAQ. V shed 5 bases and J shed 0 bases, with 13 bases lying between them. The CDR3 has 16 amino acids. The CDR3 region is CASSLTIRTTNEKLFF. In nucleotides, the CDR3 is TGTGCCAGCAGCCTGACAATTAGAACAACTAATGAAAAACTGTTTTTT.